These 25 T cell receptor beta chains share one sample of origin, sequenced in a study of T-cell reconstitution after alpha-beta-depleted transplantation in children. Construction of the TCRbeta library involved unique molecular identifiers. TCRdb independently ran MiXCR on the PCR reads; one entry per CDR3 protein. The repertoire holds 420,000 or so distinct CDR3 sequences, with roughly 11% as singletons. The specimen was PBMCs from the stem cell graft donor, collected from the stem cell graft. The source of these receptors is a human donor who donated a stem cell graft to a child with acute myeloid leukemia.

This sequence joins TRBV6-1 and TRBJ1-1; D is perhaps TRBD1 (5 bases). Looked up from germline, CDR1 is MNHNS and CDR2 is SASEGT. This CDR3 region has 12 residues. Trimming stripped 7 bases from V and 4 bases from J, with 10 bases between. The CDR3 region is CASTLRGTEAFF. As DNA, the CDR3 is TGTGCCAGCACCCTGAGGGGCACTGAAGCTTTCTTT.

V gene TRBV3-1 combines with J gene TRBJ2-1; D possibly corresponds to TRBD2 (6 bases). Deletions cut 0 bases from V and 5 bases from J, with 20 bases between. This CDR3 is built from 18 residues. Germline lookup yields CDR1 LGHDT and CDR2 YNNKEL (reference sequence). The CDR3 nucleotides are TGTGCCAGCAGCCAAGATCCCACCTGGGGAGGAGGCCACAATGAGCAGTTCTTC. It yields the protein CASSQDPTWGGGHNEQFF.

This sequence joins TRBV5-1 and TRBJ2-6; 7 bases line up with TRBD1. Germline loops: CDR1 SGHRS, CDR2 YFSETQ. V shed 3 bases, J shed 0 bases, and the junction held 12 bases outside the gene matches. This CDR3 spans 19 amino acids. The CDR3 spells CASSSEGWTGLSGANVLTF. CDR3 in DNA: TGCGCCAGCAGCTCCGAGGGGTGGACAGGCCTCTCTGGGGCCAACGTCCTGACTTTC.

The table lists this clonotype with a count of one. V is TRBV5-1 and J is TRBJ2-7; D gene unclear. This CDR3 comprises 14 residues. Germline V gene sequence: CDR1 SGHRS, CDR2 YFSETQ. Trimming cost V 0 bases and J 7 bases, with 14 bases left between them. The CDR3 region is CASSLGNDRLEQYF. The CDR3 nucleotides are TGCGCCAGCAGCTTGGGGAACGACCGTTTGGAGCAGTACTTC.

This clonotype occurred a few times. V usage is TRBV15 and J usage is TRBJ2-5, with D unresolved. V was shortened by 1 base and J by 3 bases, with 9 bases between the two germline ends. The CDR3 has 14 amino acids. Germline values: CDR1 LNHNV, CDR2 YYDKDF (reference sequence). CDR3 sequence: CATSRVGSEETQYF. DNA for the CDR3: TGTGCCACCAGCAGAGTCGGGTCCGAAGAGACCCAGTACTTC.

A few counts support this clonotype. The rearrangement uses TRBV12-3 or TRBV12-4 and TRBJ2-3; TRBD1 aligns across 7 bases. Trimming removed 4 bases from V and 3 bases from J; junction bases left unmatched: 4. The CDR3 has 14 amino acids. The DNA of the CDR3 is TGTGCCAGCAGTTCCAGGGGGAAGACAGATACGCAGTATTTT. It translates to CASSSRGKTDTQYF.

This clonotype has a handful of counts. The CDR3 region has the DNA TGTGCCAGCAGTTTAGGAAGCCTCGGTGGCTACGAGCAGTACTTC. It specifies CASSLGSLGGYEQYF. This rearrangement joins TRBV12-3 or TRBV12-4 to TRBJ2-7; D is undetermined. The CDR3 length is 15 residues. V lost 1 base to trimming and J lost 3 bases, with 13 bases between them.

V usage is TRBV11-2 and J usage is TRBJ2-5, with 7 nucleotides matching TRBD1. The CDR3 loop spans 15 amino acids. CDR1 and CDR2 from the germline V gene are SGHAT and FQNNGV. The V segment lost 0 bases and the J segment 4 bases; nucleotides outside the gene matches: 5. The CDR3 region has the DNA TGTGCCAGCAGCTTAGATTCGGGACAGTTAGAGACCCAGTACTTC. Translated: CASSLDSGQLETQYF. Supplemented by reference TRBV11-2 and TRBJ2-5, the full variable domain reads EAGVAQSPRYKIIEKRQSVAFWCNPISGHATLYWYQQILGQGPKLLIQFQNNGVVDDSQLPKDRFSAERLKGVDSTLKIQPAKLEDSAVYLCASSLDSGQLETQYFGPGTRLLVL.

Comment on this clonotype: A much more abundant neighbour one base away suggests this may be a read error. The chain links TRBV6-1 to TRBJ2-6, with a weak D call TRBD2 (6 bases). Per germline, CDR1 MNHNS and CDR2 SASEGT. CDR3 length equals 18 residues. V lost 0 bases and J 0 bases, leaving 12 bases between the germline ends. CDR3 loop: CASSEAWVGGSGANVLTF. DNA for the CDR3: TGTGCCAGCAGTGAAGCGTGGGTGGGGGGCTCTGGGGCCAACGTCCTGACTTTC.

This clonotype was counted between two and nine times. J is TRBJ2-1 and V is TRBV20-1; TRBD2 agrees at 10 bases. This CDR3 region has 13 residues. CDR1 is DFQATT, CDR2 SNEGSKA, per germline (reference sequence). After removal of 6 bases from V and 8 bases from J, the junction contained 7 bases not matched to a gene. The CDR3 DNA reads as TGCAGTGCCGACAGCGGGAGGGAGGATGAGCAGTTCTTC. Translation: CSADSGREDEQFF.

The rearrangement links TRBV11-1 to TRBJ2-3; a weak D match, TRBD2 (6 bases). V was shortened by 1 base and J by 2 bases, with 19 bases between the two germline ends. In germline, CDR1 is SGHAT, CDR2 FQDESV (reference sequence). This CDR3 has 18 amino acids. The CDR3: CASSLVLRGRRNTDTQYF. In nucleotides, the CDR3 is TGTGCCAGCAGCTTAGTCCTTCGTGGGAGGAGGAACACAGATACGCAGTATTTT.

This clonotype was seen only a few times. The chain combines TRBV12-3 or TRBV12-4 with TRBJ2-3; 11 bases agree with TRBD1. The length of the CDR3 is 17 residues. V dropped 5 bases and J dropped 2; count of bases not matched to a gene: 9. The CDR3 DNA reads as TGTGCCAGCAGTACCGGGGACAGGGGGGCCCCCACAGATACGCAGTATTTT. This gives the protein CASSTGDRGAPTDTQYF.

There are many counts of this clonotype. V is TRBV5-6 and J is TRBJ1-2; D might be TRBD1 (5 bases). CDR3 size: 13 residues. Trimming pared 0 bases from V and 6 bases from J, leaving 9 bases between. Looked up from germline, CDR1 is SGHDT and CDR2 is YYEEEE. The CDR3 is CASSLAGTDGYTF. The CDR3 coding sequence is TGTGCCAGCAGCTTGGCGGGGACGGATGGCTACACCTTC.

The chain carries TRBV20-1 and TRBJ2-1; tentatively, D is TRBD2 (5 bases). V shed 0 bases and J shed 8 bases, with 17 bases lying between them. CDR3 size: 15 residues. From germline, CDR1 is DFQATT and CDR2 SNEGSKA (reference sequence). CDR3 nucleotides: TGCAGTGCTAGAGATTGGAGGCACGCCGGGGATGAGCAGTTCTTC. Amino acid sequence: CSARDWRHAGDEQFF.

The J gene is TRBJ1-1, the V gene TRBV12-3 or TRBV12-4; the D is unclear. Trimming pared 2 bases from V and 3 bases from J, leaving 7 bases between. The CDR3 is 13 residues long. The chain's CDR3 is CASSLREDTEAFF. CDR3 coding DNA: TGTGCCAGCAGTTTACGAGAGGACACTGAAGCTTTCTTT.

This clonotype was detected ten times or more. J is TRBJ1-4 and V is TRBV7-2, with 10 nucleotides matching TRBD1. The V and J ends lost 5 bases and 8 bases, in that order; junction bases with no gene match: 5. Per germline, CDR1 SGHTA and CDR2 FQGNSA. The CDR3 runs to 14 residues. The CDR3 DNA sequence: TGTGCCAGCAGCAAGGGACAGGGGAGGGAAAAACTGTTTTTT. Its protein product is CASSKGQGREKLFF.

This clonotype was seen only a few times. V usage is TRBV7-2 and J usage is TRBJ2-3; D is ambiguous. Germline V CDR1 and CDR2: SGHTA, FQGNSA. This CDR3 is 14 amino acids long. Trimming took off 6 bases at V and 2 bases at J, with 12 bases between the two ends. CDR3 region: CASSPPGFTDTQYF. The CDR3 nucleotides read TGTGCCAGCAGTCCCCCCGGCTTCACAGATACGCAGTATTTT.

This chain uses TRBV3-1 with TRBJ1-3; perhaps TRBD1 as D (6 bases). The CDR3 sequence is 16 residues long. Germline V gives CDR1 LGHDT, CDR2 YNNKEL (reference sequence). V dropped 11 bases and J dropped 3 bases, with 23 bases sitting between them. The CDR3 region is CASTRSTGSDGNTIYF. The CDR3 region has the DNA TGTGCCTCCACCCGATCCACAGGGTCGGATGGAAACACCATATATTTT. Filled out from reference TRBV3-1 and TRBJ1-3, the complete variable domain reads DTAVSQTPKYLVTQMGNDKSIKCEQNLGHDTMYWYKQDSKKFLKIMFSYNNKELIINETVPNRFSPKSPDKAHLNLHINSLELGDSAVYFCASTRSTGSDGNTIYFGEGSWLTVV.

This clonotype appeared many times. This chain's CDR3 is CASSPSGGPNEKLFF. The CDR3 coding sequence is TGTGCCAGCAGCCCATCAGGGGGACCCAATGAAAAACTGTTTTTT. The chain recombines TRBV28 with TRBJ1-4, with TRBD1 matching over 7 bases. Trimming took 6 bases from V and 5 from J; bases not matched to a gene: 9. The CDR3 is 15 residues long. Germline V lookup: CDR1 MDHEN, CDR2 SYDVKM.

The chain recombines TRBV7-2 with TRBJ2-3; TRBD2 aligns across 8 bases. The V segment lost 2 bases and the J segment 2 bases; nucleotides outside the gene matches: 9. In germline, CDR1 is SGHTA, CDR2 FQGNSA. The CDR3 contains 17 residues. The CDR3 sequence: CASSLMGAGGLTDTQYF. In nucleotides, the CDR3 is TGTGCCAGCAGCTTAATGGGCGCGGGGGGACTCACAGATACGCAGTATTTT.

This clonotype was detected only a few times. The rearrangement joins TRBV7-2 to TRBJ2-3; 9 bases align to TRBD2. Germline V CDR1 and CDR2: SGHTA, FQGNSA. CDR3 length equals 15 residues. V shed 5 bases and J 7 bases; nucleotides not matched to a gene: 10. CDR3 region: CASSQTLAGTNTQYF. The CDR3 DNA sequence: TGTGCCAGCAGCCAAACGCTAGCGGGAACAAATACGCAGTATTTT. Full variable domain (outside the CDR3, taken from reference TRBV7-2 and TRBJ2-3): GAGVSQSPSNKVTEKGKDVELRCDPISGHTALYWYRQSLGQGLEFLIYFQGNSAPDKSGLPSDRFSAERTGGSVSTLTIQRTQQEDSAVYLCASSQTLAGTNTQYFGPGTRLTVL.

In its sample, this clonotype was seen a few times. The chain recombines TRBV10-3 with TRBJ2-7; 8 bases line up with TRBD1. Trimming removed 10 bases from V and 4 bases from J; junction bases left unmatched: 9. Looked up from germline, CDR1 is ENHRY and CDR2 is SYGVKD. There are 13 residues in the CDR3. CDR3 loop: CATRTGMEYEQYF. The CDR3 coding sequence is TGTGCCACCCGGACAGGGATGGAATACGAGCAGTACTTC.

Ten or more counts support this clonotype. The V gene is TRBV6-2 or TRBV6-3, the J gene TRBJ2-1, with unresolved D. Germline CDR1 reads MNHEY; CDR2 reads SVGEGT. Trimming cost V 0 bases and J 0 bases, with 9 bases left between them. The CDR3 sequence is 16 residues long. The CDR3 is CASSYSGPSSYNEQFF. Here the CDR3 DNA reads TGTGCCAGCAGTTACTCGGGCCCAAGCTCCTACAATGAGCAGTTCTTC.

This clonotype was observed a few times. The rearrangement links TRBV20-1 to TRBJ2-2; the match to TRBD1 covers 8 bases. This CDR3 region has 15 residues. The V gene's germline CDR1 is DFQATT and CDR2 SNEGSKA (reference sequence). Trimming removed 6 bases from V and 2 bases from J; junction bases left unmatched: 8. The CDR3 bases are TGCAGTGCCTCGCTGGGACAGGCAAACACCGGGGAGCTGTTTTTT. It is translated as CSASLGQANTGELFF.

The sample holds a few counts of this clonotype. The V call is TRBV27, the J call TRBJ2-7; 10 nucleotides agree with TRBD1. Trimming took 7 bases from V and 5 from J; bases not matched to a gene: 5. The CDR3 covers 13 residues. Per germline, CDR1 MNHEY and CDR2 SMNVEV (reference sequence). As DNA, the CDR3 is TGTGCCAGCAAGGAGACAGGGGGCCACGAGCAGTACTTC. Translated, it gives CASKETGGHEQYF.